These T cell receptor beta chains were read from a single sample in a study of T-cell memory formation after mild COVID-19. TCRdb independently ran MiXCR on the 5' RACE reads; one entry per CDR3 protein. The sample shows tens of thousands of distinct CDR3 sequences, 13% of them seen only once. The sequencing input was PBMCs or a T cell subset sorted from them (not recorded which). These receptors all come from an adult woman who had mild COVID-19 (a few samples of this study predate the infection). Cell type and time point are not known. CDR3s include the opening cysteine and the closing phenylalanine or tryptophan. The D gene is left open where the match is weak. Some rows have no size entry. The others give once, few or many, or a class for an expanded clone.

cdr3_aa | cdr3_nt | j_call | d_call | v_call | clone_size
CSARKGATEAFF | TGCAGTGCTAGGAAGGGGGCCACTGAAGCTTTCTTT | TRBJ1-1 | TRBD1 | TRBV20-1 | -
CASSEYIGLADEQYF | TGTGCCAGCAGTGAATACATTGGACTAGCGGACGAGCAGTACTTC | TRBJ2-7 | TRBD2 | TRBV6-1 | -
CASSLVAGGYNEQFF | TGTGCCAGCAGCTTAGTTGCGGGAGGGTACAATGAGCAGTTCTTC | TRBJ2-1 | TRBD2 | TRBV7-8 | few
CAIRDRDYEQYF | TGTGCCATCCGGGACAGGGACTACGAGCAGTACTTC | TRBJ2-7 | TRBD1 | TRBV10-3 | -
CASSYRGQAPYNEQFF | TGTGCCAGCAGTTACCGAGGACAGGCGCCCTACAATGAGCAGTTCTTC | TRBJ2-1 | TRBD1 | TRBV6-5 | few
CASSLAHRLGSSYEQYF | TGTGCCAGCAGCTTAGCCCATAGACTGGGGAGCTCCTACGAGCAGTACTTC | TRBJ2-7 | - | TRBV7-8 | -
CASSQGWVAGADEQFF | TGCGCCAGCAGCCAAGGTTGGGTAGCGGGAGCTGATGAGCAGTTCTTC | TRBJ2-1 | TRBD2 | TRBV4-3 | -
CASSHSPTGEDGYTF | TGTGCCAGCAGTCACTCCCCCACAGGGGAGGATGGCTACACCTTC | TRBJ1-2 | TRBD1 | TRBV27 | few
CASSPPSRENTGELFF | TGTGCCAGCTCACCACCGTCAAGGGAGAACACCGGGGAGCTGTTTTTT | TRBJ2-2 | - | TRBV18 | many
CASSLGDRSSYNEQFF | TGCGCCAGCAGCTTGGGGGACCGCAGCTCCTACAATGAGCAGTTCTTC | TRBJ2-1 | - | TRBV5-1 | -
CSARDGVREAYGYTF | TGCAGTGCTAGAGACGGGGTCAGGGAGGCCTATGGCTACACCTTC | TRBJ1-2 | - | TRBV20-1 | few
CASSLPAHNRDSEKLFF | TGTGCCAGCAGCTTACCAGCGCATAATAGGGACAGCGAAAAACTGTTTTTT | TRBJ1-4 | TRBD1 | TRBV7-6 | few
CASSVGELTLPADTQYF | TGTGCCAGCAGCGTAGGAGAGCTAACCCTCCCAGCAGATACGCAGTATTTT | TRBJ2-3 | - | TRBV9 | -
CASSLGVGTSINNEQFF | TGCGCCAGCAGCTTGGGGGTTGGGACTAGCATAAACAATGAGCAGTTCTTC | TRBJ2-1 | TRBD2 | TRBV5-1 | -
CASSDRAPSEQYF | TGTGCCAGCAGCGACAGGGCTCCATCCGAGCAGTACTTC | TRBJ2-7 | TRBD1 | TRBV7-8 | many
CASSQGRVTGYYEQYF | TGCGCCAGCAGCCAAGGGCGGGTGACAGGGTATTACGAGCAGTACTTC | TRBJ2-7 | TRBD1 | TRBV4-3 | many
CASSPPGSGDYEQYF | TGTGCCAGCAGCCCCCCGGGGAGCGGGGACTACGAGCAGTACTTC | TRBJ2-7 | TRBD2 | TRBV4-2 | few
CASSQDTGQTGYEQYF | TGCGCCAGCAGCCAAGATACAGGGCAGACTGGATACGAGCAGTACTTC | TRBJ2-7 | - | TRBV4-3 | few
CASSLEGKGIFPQHF | TGTGCCAGCAGCTTGGAAGGGAAAGGTATTTTTCCCCAGCATTTT | TRBJ1-5 | - | TRBV5-5 | few
CASSRGNTNTGELFF | TGTGCCAGCAGCCGCGGGAACACGAACACCGGGGAGCTGTTTTTT | TRBJ2-2 | - | TRBV5-6 | -
CASSLAAGPPSYEQYF | TGTGCCAGCAGCTTAGCGGCGGGGCCGCCCTCCTACGAGCAGTACTTC | TRBJ2-7 | - | TRBV7-2 | -
CASSPEPWDDTQYF | TGTGCCAGCAGCCCAGAACCCTGGGATGATACGCAGTATTTT | TRBJ2-3 | - | TRBV12-3/TRBV12-4 | many
CASSPGQAGNTEAFF | TGTGCCAGCAGTCCCGGACAGGCGGGGAACACTGAAGCTTTCTTT | TRBJ1-1 | TRBD1 | TRBV11-2 | few
CATSGLAYGGELFF | TGTGCCACCAGCGGATTGGCCTACGGCGGGGAGCTGTTTTTT | TRBJ2-2 | - | TRBV24-1 | -
CATSAVDLYEQYF | TGTGCCACCAGTGCCGTGGACCTCTACGAGCAGTACTTC | TRBJ2-7 | - | TRBV24-1 | -
CASSVTRGNQPQHF | TGTGCCAGCAGTGTTACAAGGGGCAATCAGCCCCAGCATTTT | TRBJ1-5 | - | TRBV6-5 | few
CASSLDQTGPGYTF | TGCGCCAGCAGCTTGGATCAAACAGGGCCCGGCTACACCTTC | TRBJ1-2 | - | TRBV5-1 | -
CASSPTEVYEQYF | TGTGCCAGCAGTCCGACAGAAGTCTACGAGCAGTACTTC | TRBJ2-7 | - | TRBV6-6 | -
CASTTPASGAETQYF | TGTGCCAGCACCACGCCGGCTAGCGGTGCTGAGACCCAGTACTTC | TRBJ2-5 | TRBD2 | TRBV27 | -
CASSLGGTGPMNTEAFF | TGTGCCAGCAGCTTAGGGGGGACAGGGCCTATGAACACTGAAGCTTTCTTT | TRBJ1-1 | TRBD1 | TRBV11-2 | few
CASSYEGSTGELFF | TGTGCCAGCAGTTACGAGGGGAGTACCGGGGAGCTGTTTTTT | TRBJ2-2 | - | TRBV27 | -
CASSLAGGPEAKNIQYF | TGTGCCAGCAGCTTAGCGGGAGGGCCTGAGGCCAAAAACATTCAGTACTTC | TRBJ2-4 | TRBD2 | TRBV11-1 | few
CASSPRGKPGSSGANVLTF | TGTGCCAGCAGTCCCCGGGGGAAGCCGGGTAGCTCTGGGGCCAACGTCCTGACTTTC | TRBJ2-6 | - | TRBV27 | -
CATTILDNEQYF | TGTGCCACCACAATCCTAGACAACGAGCAGTACTTC | TRBJ2-7 | - | TRBV14 | -
CASSSGTGLNEQFF | TGCGCCAGCAGCTCCGGGACAGGTCTCAATGAGCAGTTCTTC | TRBJ2-1 | TRBD1 | TRBV5-1 | -
CASSTPTTALNTEAFF | TGTGCCAGCAGCACTCCCACTACAGCTTTGAACACTGAAGCTTTCTTT | TRBJ1-1 | - | TRBV12-3/TRBV12-4 | few
CASTILSVYDLNEQFF | TGTGCCAGCACCATCCTCAGCGTATATGATCTGAATGAGCAGTTCTTC | TRBJ2-1 | - | TRBV12-3/TRBV12-4 | -
CASSPPFRDKDYEQYF | TGTGCCAGCAGCCCGCCATTCCGGGACAAAGACTACGAGCAGTACTTC | TRBJ2-7 | - | TRBV7-9 | -
CSVVLAGFYEQYF | TGCAGCGTTGTGTTAGCGGGTTTCTACGAGCAGTACTTC | TRBJ2-7 | TRBD2 | TRBV29-1 | few
CASSPGPIWGYHEKLFF | TGTGCCAGCTCACCAGGGCCGATTTGGGGATATCATGAAAAACTGTTTTTT | TRBJ1-4 | - | TRBV18 | -
CASSSPALLAGGGGTDTQYF | TGTGCCAGCAGCTCCCCGGCCCTACTAGCGGGGGGGGGCGGGACAGATACGCAGTATTTT | TRBJ2-3 | TRBD2 | TRBV7-2 | -
CASSQEDTGYSNQPQHF | TGTGCCAGCAGCCAAGAAGATACAGGTTATAGCAATCAGCCCCAGCATTTT | TRBJ1-5 | - | TRBV4-2 | few
CSASFQGHEQYF | TGCAGTGCTAGTTTCCAGGGCCACGAGCAGTACTTC | TRBJ2-7 | - | TRBV20-1 | many
CSVEEGTAYEQYF | TGCAGCGTTGAAGAAGGGACAGCCTACGAGCAGTACTTC | TRBJ2-7 | TRBD1 | TRBV29-1 | -
CASSQERLNNYEQYF | TGCGCCAGCAGCCAAGAGCGGCTGAATAACTACGAGCAGTACTTC | TRBJ2-7 | - | TRBV4-3 | few
CSASWSRSARVNTEAFF | TGCAGTGCTAGTTGGAGCAGGAGCGCACGGGTGAACACTGAAGCTTTCTTT | TRBJ1-1 | - | TRBV20-1 | -
CASSRRGSAQETQYF | TGTGCCAGCAGCCGCAGGGGGAGCGCTCAAGAGACCCAGTACTTC | TRBJ2-5 | TRBD1 | TRBV11-2 | -
CASSWDLTYEQYF | TGTGCCAGCAGTTGGGACTTAACCTACGAGCAGTACTTC | TRBJ2-7 | - | TRBV11-2 | few
CASRPGVNTEAFF | TGTGCCAGCAGACCCGGAGTAAATACTGAAGCTTTCTTT | TRBJ1-1 | - | TRBV3-1 | few
CASRKETQYF | TGTGCCAGCAGGAAAGAGACCCAGTACTTC | TRBJ2-5 | - | TRBV12-3/TRBV12-4 | few
CASSPGGGGSTDTQYF | TGTGCCAGCAGCCCTGGCGGGGGCGGAAGCACAGATACGCAGTATTTT | TRBJ2-3 | - | TRBV7-2 | few
CASSERTGNTIYF | TGTGCCAGCAGCGAACGGACAGGAAACACCATATATTTT | TRBJ1-3 | - | TRBV7-8 | few
CASRGQGSYEQYF | TGTGCCAGCAGGGGACAGGGGAGTTACGAGCAGTACTTC | TRBJ2-7 | TRBD1 | TRBV27 | -
CSARSPPEQYF | TGCAGTGCTAGAAGTCCTCCAGAGCAGTACTTC | TRBJ2-7 | - | TRBV20-1 | -
CASGLYTGELFF | TGTGCCAGCGGGCTCTATACCGGGGAGCTGTTTTTT | TRBJ2-2 | - | TRBV6-5 | -
CASSDRQAYEQYF | TGCGCCAGCAGCGATAGACAGGCTTACGAGCAGTACTTC | TRBJ2-7 | - | TRBV5-1 | few